This T cell receptor beta chain is from a study of T cells in Graves' hyperthyroidism and ophthalmopathy. Patients with uncontrolled infections, other autoimmune diseases, pregnancy or lactation were excluded. Clinicians diagnosed patients from clinical symptoms, serum thyroxine and TRAb, thyroid ultrasound and orbital computed tomography. Fresh peripheral blood, about 9.6 ml, yielded the PBMCs. Germline assignment: CDR1 SGHKS and CDR2 YYEKEE (reference sequence). The CDR3 spans 15 residues. Trimming at V came to 4 bases and at J to 4 bases, leaving 10 bases not matched to a gene. The investigators amplified TCR beta CDR3 regions from RNA transcripts. An initial round of RT-PCR targeting the TCR CDR3 relied on the HTBI primer set. Via MiXCR, TCRdb re-called the multiplex PCR reads, giving one row per CDR3 protein. The sample has roughly 380,000 distinct CDR3 sequences; roughly 14% are singletons. This clonotype has at least ten counts.

The sample taken for sequencing was blood. The V gene is TRBV5-5, the J gene TRBJ2-5; 7 nucleotides match TRBD1. The sequence was obtained from a man between 25 and 39 years old with Graves' hyperthyroidism that later progressed to Graves' ophthalmopathy. The CDR3 DNA follows: TGTGCCAGCAGCATCTCCGACAGGGTCCGAGAGACCCAGTACTTC. Its translation: CASSISDRVRETQYF. Full variable domain (outside the CDR3, taken from reference TRBV5-5 and TRBJ2-5): DAGVTQSPTHLIKTRGQQVTLRCSPISGHKSVSWYQQVLGQGPQFIFQYYEKEERGRGNFPDRFSARQFPNYSSELNVNALLLGDSALYLCASSISDRVRETQYFGPGTRLLVL.